This TCR beta chain is from a study of control samples from healthy donors and cancer patients. Produced via immunoSEQ multiplex PCR; TCRdb's table is partial and in-frame only. The data show fewer than 80,000 clones, around 89% seen once. Trimming cost V 9 bases and J 1 base, with 11 bases left between them. There are 13 residues in the CDR3. The receptor was isolated from a man aged 60-69 years with colorectal cancer. Source material: PBMCs. V usage is TRBV12-3 or TRBV12-4 and J usage is TRBJ2-3; no clear D. CDR3 DNA: TGTGCCAGTGGGTGGGGTCGCACAGATACGCAGTATTTT. Protein: CASGWGRTDTQYF.